These T cell receptor beta chains were read from a single sample in a study of cytomegalovirus exposure and HLA in healthy donors. TCRdb keeps only in-frame clones here, not all; method: immunoSEQ multiplex PCR. This sample has some 250,000 clones, with about 81% found just once. The sequenced sample consisted of PBMCs. These receptor sequences come from a woman between 35 and 50 years old in good health and CMV-seropositive. The CDR3 runs from the conserved cysteine through the conserved F or W. Fields, in order: clone size, D gene, V gene, J gene, CDR3 DNA, CDR3 protein. The D gene is left open where the match is weak. Size is stated for part of the rows, as once, few or many counts, or as a class when the clone is expanded.

clone_size: once
d_call: TRBD2
v_call: TRBV10-3
j_call: TRBJ2-7
cdr3_nt: TGTGCCATCAACGGGGATGGGGGGGGCGAGCAGTACTTC
cdr3_aa: CAINGDGGGEQYF

clone_size: NA
d_call: TRBD1
v_call: TRBV30
j_call: TRBJ1-5
cdr3_nt: TGTGCCTGGAGTAGGCCAGGGGGCCTCGGCAATCAGCCCCAGCATTTT
cdr3_aa: CAWSRPGGLGNQPQHF

clone_size: NA
d_call: NA
v_call: TRBV27
j_call: TRBJ2-1
cdr3_nt: TGTGCCAGCACAGGAAACTCCTACAATGAGCAGTTCTTC
cdr3_aa: CASTGNSYNEQFF

clone_size: NA
d_call: NA
v_call: TRBV29-1
j_call: TRBJ1-4
cdr3_nt: TGCAGCGTTGCCCCGGGAGCAACTAATGAAAAACTGTTTTTT
cdr3_aa: CSVAPGATNEKLFF

clone_size: NA
d_call: TRBD1
v_call: TRBV15
j_call: TRBJ2-1
cdr3_nt: TGTGCCACCAGCAGAGGAGGGACAGGGGGGAATGAGCAGTTCTTC
cdr3_aa: CATSRGGTGGNEQFF

clone_size: NA
d_call: NA
v_call: TRBV28
j_call: TRBJ1-2
cdr3_nt: TGTGCCAGTAGAAGAACGGGGAACTATGGCTACACCTTC
cdr3_aa: CASRRTGNYGYTF

clone_size: NA
d_call: TRBD2
v_call: TRBV4-1
j_call: TRBJ2-4
cdr3_nt: TGCGCCAGCAGCCAAGCTGCGCCCAAATGGACTAGCGGGTTTGCCAAAAACATTCAGTACTTC
cdr3_aa: CASSQAAPKWTSGFAKNIQYF

clone_size: once
d_call: TRBD2
v_call: TRBV13
j_call: TRBJ2-7
cdr3_nt: TGTGCCAGCAGCTACGGGACTAGCGGGGCCTACGAGCAGTACTTC
cdr3_aa: CASSYGTSGAYEQYF

clone_size: NA
d_call: TRBD2
v_call: TRBV5-1
j_call: TRBJ2-3
cdr3_nt: TGCGCCAGCAGCCCCGGGACTAGCGGGGGACCAGATACGCAGTATTTT
cdr3_aa: CASSPGTSGGPDTQYF

clone_size: NA
d_call: NA
v_call: TRBV6-5
j_call: TRBJ1-5
cdr3_nt: TGTGCCAGCAGCCCCCGACACCCAGGTCAGCCCCAGCATTTT
cdr3_aa: CASSPRHPGQPQHF

clone_size: NA
d_call: NA
v_call: TRBV5-6
j_call: TRBJ2-5
cdr3_nt: TGTGCCAGCAGCGCCGGACAGTACCAAGAGACCCAGTACTTC
cdr3_aa: CASSAGQYQETQYF

clone_size: NA
d_call: TRBD1
v_call: TRBV6-5
j_call: TRBJ1-4
cdr3_nt: TGTGCCAGCAGCTACAGGGGGCTTAATGAAAAACTGTTTTTT
cdr3_aa: CASSYRGLNEKLFF

clone_size: NA
d_call: NA
v_call: TRBV6-6
j_call: TRBJ2-2
cdr3_nt: TGTGCCAGCAGTTACGGGGGGGGGCCCGTCGGGGAGCTGTTTTTT
cdr3_aa: CASSYGGGPVGELFF

clone_size: NA
d_call: TRBD2
v_call: TRBV30
j_call: TRBJ2-3
cdr3_nt: TGTGCCTGGAGTGTTACTAGCGGGACCACAGATACGCAGTATTTT
cdr3_aa: CAWSVTSGTTDTQYF

clone_size: NA
d_call: TRBD1
v_call: TRBV28
j_call: TRBJ2-7
cdr3_nt: TGTGCCAGCAGTCCGAGGGGACAGGGGAGCTCCTACGAGCAGTACTTC
cdr3_aa: CASSPRGQGSSYEQYF

clone_size: NA
d_call: NA
v_call: TRBV4-2
j_call: TRBJ1-4
cdr3_nt: TGTGCCAGCAGCCAAGAGGGGCAGGGGCTAGGAAGGGGTGAAAAACTGTTTTTT
cdr3_aa: CASSQEGQGLGRGEKLFF

clone_size: NA
d_call: TRBD2
v_call: TRBV5-4
j_call: TRBJ2-3
cdr3_nt: TGTGCCAGCGGCCCAATGACTAGCGGCACAGATACGCAGTATTTT
cdr3_aa: CASGPMTSGTDTQYF

clone_size: NA
d_call: TRBD1
v_call: TRBV10-3
j_call: TRBJ1-2
cdr3_nt: TGTGCCATCAGTGACCCGACAGGGAAAGGCTATGGCTACACCTTC
cdr3_aa: CAISDPTGKGYGYTF

clone_size: NA
d_call: NA
v_call: TRBV2
j_call: TRBJ1-1
cdr3_nt: TGTGCCACCCGAGAAGACTGGAACACTGAAGCTTTCTTT
cdr3_aa: CATREDWNTEAFF

clone_size: NA
d_call: NA
v_call: TRBV7-2
j_call: TRBJ1-2
cdr3_nt: TGTGCCAGCAGCTTAAAGAACAGAACTGTTAACTATGGCTACACCTTC
cdr3_aa: CASSLKNRTVNYGYTF

clone_size: NA
d_call: TRBD1
v_call: TRBV9
j_call: TRBJ2-7
cdr3_nt: TGTGCCAGCAGCGGGGCAGGGGGCGGAGCCTACGAGCAGTACTTC
cdr3_aa: CASSGAGGGAYEQYF

clone_size: NA
d_call: TRBD1
v_call: TRBV10-2
j_call: TRBJ1-1
cdr3_nt: TGCGCCAGCAGTCAGACAGGGGAGAACACTGAAGCTTTCTTT
cdr3_aa: CASSQTGENTEAFF

clone_size: NA
d_call: NA
v_call: TRBV5-4
j_call: TRBJ2-1
cdr3_nt: TGTGCCAGCAGCGAAAACAGTGCCTCCTACAATGAGCAGTTCTTC
cdr3_aa: CASSENSASYNEQFF

clone_size: NA
d_call: NA
v_call: TRBV5-6
j_call: TRBJ2-6
cdr3_nt: TGTGCCAGCAGCTTGCTGGCTTCTGGGGCCAACGTCCTGACTTTC
cdr3_aa: CASSLLASGANVLTF

clone_size: NA
d_call: NA
v_call: TRBV11-1
j_call: TRBJ2-5
cdr3_nt: TGTGCCAGCAGTTTGTCGACCGCGATGGGAGGGACCCAGTACTTC
cdr3_aa: CASSLSTAMGGTQYF

clone_size: NA
d_call: NA
v_call: TRBV6-5
j_call: TRBJ1-2
cdr3_nt: TGTGCCAGCAGTAATGGGCCCTATGGCTACACCTTC
cdr3_aa: CASSNGPYGYTF

clone_size: NA
d_call: TRBD1
v_call: TRBV7-8
j_call: TRBJ2-3
cdr3_nt: TGTGCCAGCAGCTTAGCGCTAGGACAGGGGGCAGATACGCAGTATTTT
cdr3_aa: CASSLALGQGADTQYF

clone_size: few
d_call: NA
v_call: TRBV30
j_call: TRBJ1-6
cdr3_nt: TGTGCCTGGAGGGGGGGCTCCTATAATTCACCCCTCCACTTT
cdr3_aa: CAWRGGSYNSPLHF

clone_size: few
d_call: NA
v_call: TRBV6-1
j_call: TRBJ2-3
cdr3_nt: TGTGCCAGCAGTGAAGTACAGGGCTCCACAGATACGCAGTATTTT
cdr3_aa: CASSEVQGSTDTQYF

clone_size: NA
d_call: TRBD1
v_call: TRBV27
j_call: TRBJ2-6
cdr3_nt: TGTGCCAGCAGTTTATTAGGGTGGGGACAGGGTGCCGGGGCCAACGTCCTGACTTTC
cdr3_aa: CASSLLGWGQGAGANVLTF

clone_size: once
d_call: TRBD2
v_call: TRBV6-1
j_call: TRBJ2-3
cdr3_nt: TGTGCCAGCACTGAAGCGGGGGGTAGCACAGATACGCAGTATTTT
cdr3_aa: CASTEAGGSTDTQYF

clone_size: NA
d_call: TRBD2
v_call: TRBV18
j_call: TRBJ2-5
cdr3_nt: TGTGCCAGCTCACCACCGCTAGCGGGGGGGCAAGAGACCCAGTACTTC
cdr3_aa: CASSPPLAGGQETQYF

clone_size: NA
d_call: TRBD2
v_call: TRBV5-4
j_call: TRBJ2-7
cdr3_nt: TGTGCCAGCAGCGTACCCGGGACTAGCGTCCCCGAGCAGTACTTC
cdr3_aa: CASSVPGTSVPEQYF

clone_size: NA
d_call: NA
v_call: TRBV5-4
j_call: TRBJ1-2
cdr3_nt: TGTGCCAGCAGCTTGGGACAGACTCACTATGGCTACACCTTC
cdr3_aa: CASSLGQTHYGYTF